This T cell receptor (beta chain) appears in the sequencing data of a study of OX40 agonist ivuxolimab in advanced cancers. Findings of the study overall: CD4+ and CD8+ blood T cells expanded clonally by week 6 at 0.1 to 3.0 mg/kg. Researchers did not determine the expanded peripheral T cells' antigen specificity.

Per the germline V gene, CDR1 is SGHTA and CDR2 is FQGTGA. The CDR3 contains 15 residues. V was trimmed by 0 bases and J by 2 bases, leaving 8 bases between them. Measured with immunoSEQ multiplex PCR; TCRdb has only the in-frame clones, and not every one. There are 80,000 to 95,000 clones in the sample; 80% to 90% occur only once, and 1.5% to 2.5% lies in the top ten. In its sample, this clone was seen a few times. What it recognizes is unknown. Other DNA sequences in this specimen translate into the identical CDR3. The chain carries TRBV7-3 and TRBJ2-1; perhaps D is TRBD1 or TRBD2 (6 bases each). This receptor was identified in an adult with an advanced solid tumor such as melanoma, head and neck, liver or kidney cancer. The input for sequencing was CD4+ or CD8+ T cells sorted from blood, taken in a trial of the OX40 agonist ivuxolimab. The CDR3 DNA reads as TGTGCCAGCAGCTTAACGGGGGGCCCCTACAATGAGCAGTTCTTC. It is translated as CASSLTGGPYNEQFF.